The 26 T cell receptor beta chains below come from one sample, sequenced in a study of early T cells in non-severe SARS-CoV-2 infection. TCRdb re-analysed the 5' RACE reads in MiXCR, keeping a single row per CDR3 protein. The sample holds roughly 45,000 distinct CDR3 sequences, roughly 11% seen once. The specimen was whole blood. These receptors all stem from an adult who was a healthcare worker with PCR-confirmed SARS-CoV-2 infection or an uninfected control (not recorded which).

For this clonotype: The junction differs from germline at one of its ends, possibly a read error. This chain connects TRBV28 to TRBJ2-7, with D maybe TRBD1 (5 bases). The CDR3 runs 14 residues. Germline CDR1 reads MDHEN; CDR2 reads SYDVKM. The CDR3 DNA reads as TGTGCCAGCAGTTCCACGACAGCTTCCTACGAGCTGTACTTC. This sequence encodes CASSSTTASYELYF.

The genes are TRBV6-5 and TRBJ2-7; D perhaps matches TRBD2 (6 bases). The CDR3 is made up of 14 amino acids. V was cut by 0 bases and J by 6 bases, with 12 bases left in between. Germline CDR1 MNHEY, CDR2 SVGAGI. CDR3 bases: TGTGCCAGCAGTTACTCCTCCGGAGGGCCCGAGCAGTACTTC. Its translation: CASSYSSGGPEQYF.

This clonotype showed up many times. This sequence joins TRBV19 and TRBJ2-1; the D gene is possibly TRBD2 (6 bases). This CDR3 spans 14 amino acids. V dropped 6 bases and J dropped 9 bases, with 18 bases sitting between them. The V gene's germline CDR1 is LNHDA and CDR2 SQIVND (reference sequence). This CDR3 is CASRFAGLGGEQFF. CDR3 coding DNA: TGTGCCAGTAGGTTCGCGGGACTGGGCGGTGAGCAGTTCTTC.

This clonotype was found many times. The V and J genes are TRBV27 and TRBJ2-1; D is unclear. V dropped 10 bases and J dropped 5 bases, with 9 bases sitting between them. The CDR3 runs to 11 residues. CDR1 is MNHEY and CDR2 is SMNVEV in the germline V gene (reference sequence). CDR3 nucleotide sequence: TGTGCCACCTCATTAAACAATGAGCAGTTCTTC. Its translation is CATSLNNEQFF.

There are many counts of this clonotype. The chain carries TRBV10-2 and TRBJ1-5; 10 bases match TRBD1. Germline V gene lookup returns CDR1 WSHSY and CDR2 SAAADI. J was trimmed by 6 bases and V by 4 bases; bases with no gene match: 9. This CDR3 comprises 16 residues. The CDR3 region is CASSGGQGLRIQPQHF. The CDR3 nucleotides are TGCGCCAGCAGTGGGGGACAGGGGCTCAGGATTCAGCCCCAGCATTTT.

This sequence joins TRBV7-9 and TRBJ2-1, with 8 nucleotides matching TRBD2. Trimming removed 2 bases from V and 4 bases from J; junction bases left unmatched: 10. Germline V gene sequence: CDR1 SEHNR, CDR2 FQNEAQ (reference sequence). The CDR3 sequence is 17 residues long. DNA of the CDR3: TGTGCCAGCAGCTTACGTAGGGGGACTAGGAGATACAATGAGCAGTTCTTC. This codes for CASSLRRGTRRYNEQFF.

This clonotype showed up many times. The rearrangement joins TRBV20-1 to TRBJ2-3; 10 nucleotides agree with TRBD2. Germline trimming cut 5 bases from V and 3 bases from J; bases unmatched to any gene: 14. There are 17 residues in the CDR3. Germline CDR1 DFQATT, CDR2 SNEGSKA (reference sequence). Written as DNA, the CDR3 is TGCAGTGCTTCCCCCGGGCTAGCGGGAGTTCGTACAGATACGCAGTATTTT. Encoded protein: CSASPGLAGVRTDTQYF.

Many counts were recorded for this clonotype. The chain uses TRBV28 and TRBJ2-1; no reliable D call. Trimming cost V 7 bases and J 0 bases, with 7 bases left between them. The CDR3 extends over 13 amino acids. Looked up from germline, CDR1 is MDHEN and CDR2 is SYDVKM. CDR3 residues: CASNQNSYNEQFF. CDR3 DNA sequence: TGTGCCAGCAATCAGAACTCCTACAATGAGCAGTTCTTC.

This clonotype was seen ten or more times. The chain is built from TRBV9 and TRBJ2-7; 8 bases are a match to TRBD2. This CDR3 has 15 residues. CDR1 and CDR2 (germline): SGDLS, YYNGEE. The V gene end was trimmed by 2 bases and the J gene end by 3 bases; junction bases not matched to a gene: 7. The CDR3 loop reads CASSVSGEDLYEQYF. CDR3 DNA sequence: TGTGCCAGCAGCGTTAGCGGGGAAGACCTCTACGAGCAGTACTTC.

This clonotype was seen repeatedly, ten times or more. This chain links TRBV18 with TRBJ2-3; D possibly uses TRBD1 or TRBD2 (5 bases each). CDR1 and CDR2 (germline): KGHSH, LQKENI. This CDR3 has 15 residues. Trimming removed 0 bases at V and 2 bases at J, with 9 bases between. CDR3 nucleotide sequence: TGTGCCAGCTCACCACCGGGGGTGTCCACAGATACGCAGTATTTT. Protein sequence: CASSPPGVSTDTQYF.

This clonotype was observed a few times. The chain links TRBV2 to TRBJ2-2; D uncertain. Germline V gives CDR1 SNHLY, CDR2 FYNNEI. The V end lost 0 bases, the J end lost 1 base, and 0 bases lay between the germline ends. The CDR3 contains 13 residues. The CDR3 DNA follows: TGTGCCAGCAGTGAAGCGAACACCGGGGAGCTGTTTTTT. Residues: CASSEANTGELFF.

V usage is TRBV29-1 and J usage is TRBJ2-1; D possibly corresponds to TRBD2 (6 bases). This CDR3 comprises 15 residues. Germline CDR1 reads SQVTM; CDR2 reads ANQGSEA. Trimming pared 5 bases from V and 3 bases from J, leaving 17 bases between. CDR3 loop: CSVRPGEGHYNEQFF. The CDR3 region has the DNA TGCAGCGTTAGGCCGGGAGAGGGGCACTACAATGAGCAGTTCTTC.

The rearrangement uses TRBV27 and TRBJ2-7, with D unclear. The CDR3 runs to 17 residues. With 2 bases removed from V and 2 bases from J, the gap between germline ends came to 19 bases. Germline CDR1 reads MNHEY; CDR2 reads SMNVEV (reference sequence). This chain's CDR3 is CASSLGVSEELTYEQYF. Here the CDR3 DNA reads TGTGCCAGCAGTTTAGGCGTCTCCGAAGAATTAACCTACGAGCAGTACTTC.

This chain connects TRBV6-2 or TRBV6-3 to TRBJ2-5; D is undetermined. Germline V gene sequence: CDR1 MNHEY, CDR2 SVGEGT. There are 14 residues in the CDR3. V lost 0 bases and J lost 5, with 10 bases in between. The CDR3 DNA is TGTGCCAGCAGTTACTCGTCCCCTCAGGAGACCCAGTACTTC. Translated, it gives CASSYSSPQETQYF.

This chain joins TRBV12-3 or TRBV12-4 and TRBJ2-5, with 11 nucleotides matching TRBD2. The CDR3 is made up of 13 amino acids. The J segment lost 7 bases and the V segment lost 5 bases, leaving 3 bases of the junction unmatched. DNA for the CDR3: TGTGCCAGCAGTCTTGGGACTAGCGGGACCCAGTACTTC. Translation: CASSLGTSGTQYF.

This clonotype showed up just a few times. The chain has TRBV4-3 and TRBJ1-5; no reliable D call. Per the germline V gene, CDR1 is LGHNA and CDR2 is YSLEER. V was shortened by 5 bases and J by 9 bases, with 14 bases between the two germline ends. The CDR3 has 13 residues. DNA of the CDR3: TGCGCCAGCAGCGTTGCGAGGGCACGGCCCCAGCATTTT. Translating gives CASSVARARPQHF.

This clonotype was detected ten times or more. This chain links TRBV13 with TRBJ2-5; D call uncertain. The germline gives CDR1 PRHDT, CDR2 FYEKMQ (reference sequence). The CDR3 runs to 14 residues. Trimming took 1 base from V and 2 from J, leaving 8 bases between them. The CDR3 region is CASSLAPRQETQYF. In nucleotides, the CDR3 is TGTGCCAGCAGCTTAGCCCCCCGGCAAGAGACCCAGTACTTC.

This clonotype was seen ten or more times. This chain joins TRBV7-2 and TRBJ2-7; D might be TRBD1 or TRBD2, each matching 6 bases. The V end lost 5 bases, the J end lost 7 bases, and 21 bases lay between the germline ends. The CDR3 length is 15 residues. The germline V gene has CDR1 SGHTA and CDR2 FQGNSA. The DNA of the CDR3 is TGTGCCAGCAGCCCGAGGGGGACTCAAACGGGTGAGCAGTACTTC. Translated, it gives CASSPRGTQTGEQYF.

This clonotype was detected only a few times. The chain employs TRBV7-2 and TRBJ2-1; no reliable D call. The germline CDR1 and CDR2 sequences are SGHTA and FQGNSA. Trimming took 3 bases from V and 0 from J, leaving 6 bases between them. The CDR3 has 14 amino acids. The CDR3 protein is CASSFQRSYNEQFF. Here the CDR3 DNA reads TGTGCCAGCAGCTTCCAGCGCTCCTACAATGAGCAGTTCTTC.

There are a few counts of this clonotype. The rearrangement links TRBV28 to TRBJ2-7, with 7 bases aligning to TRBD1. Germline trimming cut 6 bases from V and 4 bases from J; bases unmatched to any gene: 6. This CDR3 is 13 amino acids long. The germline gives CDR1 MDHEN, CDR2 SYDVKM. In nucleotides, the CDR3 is TGTGCCAGCAGCCTTGACAGGGAATACGAGCAGTACTTC. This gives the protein CASSLDREYEQYF.

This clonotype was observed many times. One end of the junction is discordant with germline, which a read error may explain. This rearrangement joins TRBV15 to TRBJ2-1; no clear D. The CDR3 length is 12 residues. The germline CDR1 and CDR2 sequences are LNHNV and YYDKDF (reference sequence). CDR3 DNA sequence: TGTGCCACCAGCAGAGATTACAGTGAGCAGTTCTTC. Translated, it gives CATSRDYSEQFF.

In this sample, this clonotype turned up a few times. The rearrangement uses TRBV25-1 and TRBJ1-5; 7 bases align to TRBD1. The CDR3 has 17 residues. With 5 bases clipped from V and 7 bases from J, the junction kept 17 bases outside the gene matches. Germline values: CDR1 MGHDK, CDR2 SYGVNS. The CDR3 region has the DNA TGTGCCAGCAGTAACCACAGGGGACTGGGCCTTGGGCAGCCCCAGCATTTT. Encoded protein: CASSNHRGLGLGQPQHF.

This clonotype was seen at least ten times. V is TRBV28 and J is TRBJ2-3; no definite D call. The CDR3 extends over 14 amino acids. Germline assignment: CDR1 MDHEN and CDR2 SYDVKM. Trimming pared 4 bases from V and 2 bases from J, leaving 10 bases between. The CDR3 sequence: CASSSLQITDTQYF. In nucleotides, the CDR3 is TGTGCCAGCAGTTCCTTGCAGATCACAGATACGCAGTATTTT.

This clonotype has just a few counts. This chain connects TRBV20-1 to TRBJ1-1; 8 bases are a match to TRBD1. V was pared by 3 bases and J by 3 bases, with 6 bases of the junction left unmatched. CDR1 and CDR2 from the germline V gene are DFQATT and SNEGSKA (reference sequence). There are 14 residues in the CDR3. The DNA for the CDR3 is TGCAGTGCTAGTCGGACAGGGAAGGACACTGAAGCTTTCTTT. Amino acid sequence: CSASRTGKDTEAFF.

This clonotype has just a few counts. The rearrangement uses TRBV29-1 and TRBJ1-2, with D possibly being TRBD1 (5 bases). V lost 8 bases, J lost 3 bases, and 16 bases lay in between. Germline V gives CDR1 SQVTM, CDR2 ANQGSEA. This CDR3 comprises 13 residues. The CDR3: CSTKTEADYGYTF. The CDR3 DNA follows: TGCAGCACTAAGACAGAGGCTGACTATGGCTACACCTTC.

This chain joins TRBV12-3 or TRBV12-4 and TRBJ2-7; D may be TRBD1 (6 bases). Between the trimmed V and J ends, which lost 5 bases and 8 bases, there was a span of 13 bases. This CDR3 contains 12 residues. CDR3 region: CASSQGSKQQYF. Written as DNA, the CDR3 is TGTGCCAGCAGTCAGGGGAGCAAACAGCAGTACTTC.